This T cell receptor beta chain was retrieved from a study of blood T cell repertoires in COVID-19. Study-level background: Sites across the United States, Italy and Spain contributed samples from acute and convalescent COVID-19. Sample material is recorded as cDNA or gDNA derived from T cells, B-cell-depleted T cells, or PBMCs.

This clone was observed a single time. With 2 bases clipped from V and 2 bases from J, the junction kept 9 bases outside the gene matches. Germline loops: CDR1 SGHTA, CDR2 FQGTGA. The CDR3 covers 17 residues. Original methodology: Amplification of reference gene primers was used by the study to estimate nucleated cell counts. Clones were sequenced by immunoSEQ multiplex PCR, and TCRdb holds only the in-frame ones, with some missing. V, J and clone size reflect that table, while D and trimming were determined from the DNA. Of around 200,000 clones in the sample, under 90% were seen once. The chain has TRBV7-3 and TRBJ2-3; 8 bases align to TRBD1. The sequenced sample consisted of peripheral blood. This TCR was recovered from a human donor in a cohort sampled during active COVID-19. CDR3 residues: CASSLGTGGFPTDTQYF. CDR3 bases: TGTGCCAGCAGCTTAGGCACAGGGGGGTTCCCCACAGATACGCAGTATTTT.